In this sample, the clone carrying this T cell receptor beta chain turned up a few times. No antigen is known for it. This sample is part of a study of spatial heterogeneity in lung cancer. Study context: Each distinct TCR and UMI combination averaged more than ten appearances in raw reads.

Noted time point: sample taken at primary tumor resection. Material for sequencing was whole RNA from tumor, nontumor lung or frozen PBMC, left unsorted. Untreated early-stage non-small cell lung cancer patients, around 70 in total, were the donors. General study points: Compared with follow-up, resection was when ubiquitous expanded tumor TCRs appeared in blood more.

TCR cDNA molecules each had a unique molecular identifier. MiXCR, run by TCRdb on the 5' RACE reads, gives a single entry per CDR3 protein. The table lists under 40,000 distinct CDR3 sequences, roughly 5.2% of them singletons, with around 10% in the top ten. Germline lookup yields CDR1 SGHVS and CDR2 FQNEAQ. This CDR3 contains 12 residues. Trimming shortened V by 6 bases and J by 10 bases, and 12 bases separated the two germline ends. The source of this sequence is a male donor with early-stage non-small cell lung cancer. The chain recombines TRBV7-8 with TRBJ1-4; D remains unclear. Sequencing was performed on PBMCs, taken at surgery. The CDR3 DNA is TGTGCCAGCAGGGAGGCGGGAGGAAAACTGTTTTTT. Amino acid sequence: CASREAGGKLFF.